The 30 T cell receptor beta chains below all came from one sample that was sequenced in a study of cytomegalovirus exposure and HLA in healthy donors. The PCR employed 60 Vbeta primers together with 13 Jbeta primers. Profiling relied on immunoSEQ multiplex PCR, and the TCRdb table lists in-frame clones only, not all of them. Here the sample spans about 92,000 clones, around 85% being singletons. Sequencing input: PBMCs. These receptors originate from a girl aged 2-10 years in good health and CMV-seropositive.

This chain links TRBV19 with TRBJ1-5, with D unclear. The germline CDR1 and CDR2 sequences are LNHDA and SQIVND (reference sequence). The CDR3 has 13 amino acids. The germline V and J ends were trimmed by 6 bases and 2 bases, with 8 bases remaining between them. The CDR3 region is CASSNRGNQPQHF. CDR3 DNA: TGTGCCAGTAGCAATCGGGGCAATCAGCCCCAGCATTTT.

The CDR3 sequence is CASNEDRATYEQYF. CDR3 sequence (DNA): TGTGCCAGCAACGAGGACAGGGCCACCTACGAGCAGTACTTC. The chain recombines TRBV7-9 with TRBJ2-7, with TRBD1 identical over 8 bases. The germline gives CDR1 SEHNR, CDR2 FQNEAQ (reference sequence). V shed 7 bases, J shed 2 bases, and the junction held 7 bases outside the gene matches. This CDR3 is 14 amino acids long.

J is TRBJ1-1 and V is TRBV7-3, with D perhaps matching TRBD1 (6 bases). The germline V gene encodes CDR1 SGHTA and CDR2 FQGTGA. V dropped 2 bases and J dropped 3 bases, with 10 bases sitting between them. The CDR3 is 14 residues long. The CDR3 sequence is CASSLWAGDTEAFF. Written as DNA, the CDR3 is TGTGCCAGCAGCTTATGGGCAGGGGACACTGAAGCTTTCTTT.

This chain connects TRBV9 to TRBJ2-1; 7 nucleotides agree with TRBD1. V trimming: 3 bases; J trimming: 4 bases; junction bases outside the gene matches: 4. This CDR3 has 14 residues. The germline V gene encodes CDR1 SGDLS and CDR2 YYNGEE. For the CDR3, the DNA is TGTGCCAGCAGCGCCTCGGGACAGTACAATGAGCAGTTCTTC. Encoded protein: CASSASGQYNEQFF.

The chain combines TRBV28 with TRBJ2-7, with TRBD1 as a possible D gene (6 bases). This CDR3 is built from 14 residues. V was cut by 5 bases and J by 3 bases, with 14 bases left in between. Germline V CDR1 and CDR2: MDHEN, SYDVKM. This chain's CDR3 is CASSTSGDGYEQYF. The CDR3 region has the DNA TGTGCCAGCAGTACTTCAGGGGACGGCTACGAGCAGTACTTC.

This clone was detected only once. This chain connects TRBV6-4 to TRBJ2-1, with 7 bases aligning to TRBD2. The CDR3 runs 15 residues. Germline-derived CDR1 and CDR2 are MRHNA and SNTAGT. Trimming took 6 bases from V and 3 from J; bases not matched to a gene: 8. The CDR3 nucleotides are TGTGCCAGCAGCCTCATAGCGGGCGACTACAATGAGCAGTTCTTC. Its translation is CASSLIAGDYNEQFF.

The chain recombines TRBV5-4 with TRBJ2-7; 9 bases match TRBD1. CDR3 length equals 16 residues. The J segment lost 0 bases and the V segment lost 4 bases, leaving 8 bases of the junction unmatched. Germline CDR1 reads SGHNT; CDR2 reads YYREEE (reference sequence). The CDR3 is CASSLLGQGSSYEQYF. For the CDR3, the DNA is TGTGCCAGCAGCCTTTTAGGACAGGGGAGCTCCTACGAGCAGTACTTC.

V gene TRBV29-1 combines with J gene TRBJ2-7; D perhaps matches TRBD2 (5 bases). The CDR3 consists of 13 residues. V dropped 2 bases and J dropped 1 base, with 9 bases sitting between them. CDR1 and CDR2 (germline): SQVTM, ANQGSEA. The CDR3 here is CSVELGGSYEQYF. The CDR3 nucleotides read TGCAGCGTTGAATTGGGCGGGTCCTACGAGCAGTACTTC.

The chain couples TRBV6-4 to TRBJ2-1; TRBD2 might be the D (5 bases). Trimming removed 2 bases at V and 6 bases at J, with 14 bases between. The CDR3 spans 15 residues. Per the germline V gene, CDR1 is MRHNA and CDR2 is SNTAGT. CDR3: CASSDHEGEGNEQFF. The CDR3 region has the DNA TGTGCCAGCAGTGACCATGAGGGAGAGGGCAATGAGCAGTTCTTC.

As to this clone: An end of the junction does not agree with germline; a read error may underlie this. The CDR3 bases are TGTGCCAGCAGGTTATCGCTCCCCGGGACAGAAGATTACGAGCAGTACTTC. It codes for CASRLSLPGTEDYEQYF. The gene calls are TRBV28 and TRBJ2-7; 7 nucleotides align to TRBD1. Looked up from germline, CDR1 is MDHEN and CDR2 is SYDVKM. This CDR3 has 17 residues. Full variable domain (rest looked up from reference TRBV28 and TRBJ2-7): DVKVTQSSRYLVKRTGEKVFLECVQDMDHENMFWYRQDPGLGLRLIYFSYDVKMKEKGDIPEGYSVSREKKERFSLILESASTNQTSMYLCASRLSLPGTEDYEQYFGPGTRLTVT.

The CDR3 DNA reads TGTGCCATCAGTGAGGCGGGGGCTCTGGACGAGCAGTACTTC. This sequence encodes CAISEAGALDEQYF. V gene TRBV10-3 combines with J gene TRBJ2-7; weak D call: TRBD2 (7 bases). The CDR3 extends over 14 amino acids. Germline loops: CDR1 ENHRY, CDR2 SYGVKD. V dropped 2 bases and J dropped 5 bases, with 13 bases sitting between them.

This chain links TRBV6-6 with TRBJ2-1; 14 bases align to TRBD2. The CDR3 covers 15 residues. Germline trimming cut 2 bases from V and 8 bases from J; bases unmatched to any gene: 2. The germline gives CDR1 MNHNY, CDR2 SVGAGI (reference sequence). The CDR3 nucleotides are TGTGCCAGCAGTTACATGGGACTAGCGGGAGATGAGCAGTTCTTC. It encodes CASSYMGLAGDEQFF.

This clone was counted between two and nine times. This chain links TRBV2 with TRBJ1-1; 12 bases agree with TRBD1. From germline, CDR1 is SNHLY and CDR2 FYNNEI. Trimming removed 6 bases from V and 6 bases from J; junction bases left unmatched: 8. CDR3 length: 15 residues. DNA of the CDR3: TGTGCCAGCAGACCGGGACAGGGGGCAGGGGCTGAAGCTTTCTTT. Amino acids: CASRPGQGAGAEAFF.

This chain's CDR3 is CASSGLAGGPSNEQFF. In DNA, the CDR3 is TGTGCCAGCAGTGGACTAGCGGGAGGGCCTAGTAATGAGCAGTTCTTC. The rearrangement links TRBV6-1 to TRBJ2-1; TRBD2 agrees at 14 bases. The CDR3 totals 16 residues. The V gene end was trimmed by 4 bases and the J gene end by 7 bases; junction bases not matched to a gene: 6. The germline V gene encodes CDR1 MNHNS and CDR2 SASEGT.

This chain's CDR3 is CASKFTSRDTQYF. The CDR3 region has the DNA TGTGCCAGCAAGTTTACCTCCCGGGATACGCAGTATTTT. This chain uses TRBV27 with TRBJ2-3; D is uncertain. V dropped 7 bases and J dropped 6 bases, with 14 bases sitting between them. The germline gives CDR1 MNHEY, CDR2 SMNVEV (reference sequence). This CDR3 is built from 13 residues.

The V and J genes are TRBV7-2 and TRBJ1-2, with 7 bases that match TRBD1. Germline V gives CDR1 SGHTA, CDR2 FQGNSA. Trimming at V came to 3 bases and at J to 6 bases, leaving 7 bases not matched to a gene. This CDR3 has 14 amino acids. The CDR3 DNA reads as TGTGCCAGCAGCTTGCAGGGGGGTATTGATGGCTACACCTTC. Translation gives CASSLQGGIDGYTF. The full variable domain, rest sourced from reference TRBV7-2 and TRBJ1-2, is GAGVSQSPSNKVTEKGKDVELRCDPISGHTALYWYRQSLGQGLEFLIYFQGNSAPDKSGLPSDRFSAERTGGSVSTLTIQRTQQEDSAVYLCASSLQGGIDGYTFGSGTRLTVV.

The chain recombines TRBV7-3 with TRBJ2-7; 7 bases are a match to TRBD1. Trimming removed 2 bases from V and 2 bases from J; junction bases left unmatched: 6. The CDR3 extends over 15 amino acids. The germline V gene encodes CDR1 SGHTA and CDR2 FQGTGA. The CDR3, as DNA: TGTGCCAGCAGCTTACTCCCAGGGGGAACCTACGAGCAGTACTTC. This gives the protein CASSLLPGGTYEQYF.

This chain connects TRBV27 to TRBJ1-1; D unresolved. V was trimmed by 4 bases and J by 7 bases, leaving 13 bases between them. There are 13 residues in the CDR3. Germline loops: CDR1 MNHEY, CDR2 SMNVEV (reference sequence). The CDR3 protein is CASSSPGSVEAFF. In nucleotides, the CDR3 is TGTGCCAGCAGTTCCCCGGGGTCGGTTGAAGCTTTCTTT.

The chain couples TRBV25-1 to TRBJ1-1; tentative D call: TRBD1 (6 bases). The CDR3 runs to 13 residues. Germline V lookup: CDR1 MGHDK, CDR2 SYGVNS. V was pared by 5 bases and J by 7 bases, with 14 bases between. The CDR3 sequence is CASSTTGHDEAFF. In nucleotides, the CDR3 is TGTGCCAGCAGTACGACAGGTCATGATGAAGCTTTCTTT.

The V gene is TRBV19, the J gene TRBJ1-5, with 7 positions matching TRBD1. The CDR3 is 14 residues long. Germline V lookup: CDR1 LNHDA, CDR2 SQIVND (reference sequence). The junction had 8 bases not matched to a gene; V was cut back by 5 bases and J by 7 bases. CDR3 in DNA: TGTGCCAGTAGTTATGACAGGGTTAACCAGCCCCAGCATTTT. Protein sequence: CASSYDRVNQPQHF.

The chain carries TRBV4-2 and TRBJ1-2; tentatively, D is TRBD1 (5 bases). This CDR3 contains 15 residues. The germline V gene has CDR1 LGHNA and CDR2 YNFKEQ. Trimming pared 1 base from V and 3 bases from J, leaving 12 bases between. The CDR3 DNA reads TGTGCCAGCAGCCAAGTGCGACAGACTTACTATGGCTACACCTTC. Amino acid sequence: CASSQVRQTYYGYTF.

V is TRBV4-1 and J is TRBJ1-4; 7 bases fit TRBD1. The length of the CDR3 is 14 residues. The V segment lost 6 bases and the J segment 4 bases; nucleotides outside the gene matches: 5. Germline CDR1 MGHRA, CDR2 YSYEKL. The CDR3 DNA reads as TGCGCCAGCAGGACGACAGGGATTAATGAAAAACTGTTTTTT. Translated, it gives CASRTTGINEKLFF.

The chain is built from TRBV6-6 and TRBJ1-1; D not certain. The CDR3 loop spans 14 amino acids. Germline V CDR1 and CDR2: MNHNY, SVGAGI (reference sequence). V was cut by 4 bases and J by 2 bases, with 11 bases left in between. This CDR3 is CASSWRTENTEAFF. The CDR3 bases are TGTGCCAGCAGTTGGAGGACGGAAAACACTGAAGCTTTCTTT.

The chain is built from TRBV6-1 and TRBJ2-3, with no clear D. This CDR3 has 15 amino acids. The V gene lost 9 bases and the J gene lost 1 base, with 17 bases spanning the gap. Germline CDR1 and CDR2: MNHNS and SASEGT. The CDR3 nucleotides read TGTGCCAGTACCGGAAGCGACGGAGGCACAGATACGCAGTATTTT. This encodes CASTGSDGGTDTQYF.

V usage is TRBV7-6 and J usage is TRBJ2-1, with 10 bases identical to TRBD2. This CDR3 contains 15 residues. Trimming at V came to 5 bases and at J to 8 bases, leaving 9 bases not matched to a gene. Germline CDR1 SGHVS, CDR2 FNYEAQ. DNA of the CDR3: TGTGCCAGCAGCATCCGAGCGGGAGGGCCGGATGAGCAGTTCTTC. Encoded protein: CASSIRAGGPDEQFF.

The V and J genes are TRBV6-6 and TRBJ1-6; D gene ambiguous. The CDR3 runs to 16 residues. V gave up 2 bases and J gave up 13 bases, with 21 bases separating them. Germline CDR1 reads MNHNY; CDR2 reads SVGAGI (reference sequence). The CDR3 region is CASSYRGAYLQLPLHF. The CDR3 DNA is TGTGCCAGCAGTTACCGGGGAGCTTACTTACAATTGCCCCTCCACTTT.

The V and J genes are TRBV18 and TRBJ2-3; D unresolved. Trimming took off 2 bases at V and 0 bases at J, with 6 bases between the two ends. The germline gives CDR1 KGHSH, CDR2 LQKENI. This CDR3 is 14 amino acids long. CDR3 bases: TGTGCCAGCTCACCAAGTAGTAGCACAGATACGCAGTATTTT. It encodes CASSPSSSTDTQYF.

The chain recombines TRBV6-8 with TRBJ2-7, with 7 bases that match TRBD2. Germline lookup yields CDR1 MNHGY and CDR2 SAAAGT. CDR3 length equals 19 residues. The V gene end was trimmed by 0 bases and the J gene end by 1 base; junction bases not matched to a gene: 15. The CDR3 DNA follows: TGTGCCAGCAGTTACTCTGGGAAGGTGCGGGAGTTTAGGTCCTACGAGCAGTACTTC. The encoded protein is CASSYSGKVREFRSYEQYF.

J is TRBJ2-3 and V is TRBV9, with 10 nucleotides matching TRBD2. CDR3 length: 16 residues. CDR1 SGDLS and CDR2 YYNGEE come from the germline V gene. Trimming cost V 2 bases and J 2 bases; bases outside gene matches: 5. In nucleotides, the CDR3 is TGTGCCAGCAGCGTCCGGACTAGCGGTTACACAGATACGCAGTATTTT. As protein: CASSVRTSGYTDTQYF.

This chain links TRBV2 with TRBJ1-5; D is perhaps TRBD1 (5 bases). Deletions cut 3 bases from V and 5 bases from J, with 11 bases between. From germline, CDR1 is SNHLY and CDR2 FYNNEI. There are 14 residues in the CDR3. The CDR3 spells CASSEWGVDQPQHF. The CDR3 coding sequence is TGTGCCAGCAGTGAGTGGGGGGTTGATCAGCCCCAGCATTTT.